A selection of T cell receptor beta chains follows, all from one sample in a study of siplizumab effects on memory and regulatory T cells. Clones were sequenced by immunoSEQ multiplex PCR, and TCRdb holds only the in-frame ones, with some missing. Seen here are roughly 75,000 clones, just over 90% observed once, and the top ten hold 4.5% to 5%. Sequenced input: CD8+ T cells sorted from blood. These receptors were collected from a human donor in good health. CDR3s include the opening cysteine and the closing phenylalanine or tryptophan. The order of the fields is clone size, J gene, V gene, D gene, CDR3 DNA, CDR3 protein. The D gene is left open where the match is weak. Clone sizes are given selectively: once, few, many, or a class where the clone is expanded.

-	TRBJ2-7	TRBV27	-	TGTGCCAGCAGTTTGTTTAACTCCTACGAGCAGTACTTC	CASSLFNSYEQYF
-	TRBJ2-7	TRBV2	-	TGTGCCAGCAGTGAAGCGCTGGAGTCCTACGAGCAGTACTTC	CASSEALESYEQYF
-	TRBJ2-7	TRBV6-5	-	TGTGCCAGCAGTTACTCGGCTCAGGGGTCCGACGAGCAGTACTTC	CASSYSAQGSDEQYF
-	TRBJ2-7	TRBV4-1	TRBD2	TGCGCCAGCAGCCAAGACCCGGGACTAGCGGGGACCTTGATCTACGAGCAGTACTTC	CASSQDPGLAGTLIYEQYF
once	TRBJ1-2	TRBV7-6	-	TGTGCCAGCAGCTCACCCATTGACTATGGCTACACCTTC	CASSSPIDYGYTF
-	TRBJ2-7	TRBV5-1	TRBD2	TGCGCCAGCAGCTCTCAAGCGGGGGGCCAATACGAGCAGTACTTC	CASSSQAGGQYEQYF
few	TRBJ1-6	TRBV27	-	TGTGCCAGCAGTGGATGGGGAGTCGGTTCACCCCTCCACTTT	CASSGWGVGSPLHF
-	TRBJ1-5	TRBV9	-	TGTGCCAGCAGCGTAGCAACAGACAATCAGCCCCAGCATTTT	CASSVATDNQPQHF
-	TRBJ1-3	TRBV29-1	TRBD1	TGCAGCGTGACTGGGACAGACTCTGGAAACACCATATATTTT	CSVTGTDSGNTIYF
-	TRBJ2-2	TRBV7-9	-	TGTGCCAGCAGCCCCCTTGAGGGGGCCGGGGAGCTGTTTTTT	CASSPLEGAGELFF
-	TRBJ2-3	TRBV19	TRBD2	TGTGCCAGTCAGTTTAGCGGGGGGGTCGCGGATACGCAGTATTTT	CASQFSGGVADTQYF
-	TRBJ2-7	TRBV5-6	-	TGTGCCAGCAGCCAAAGGAGCTACGAGCAGTACTTC	CASSQRSYEQYF
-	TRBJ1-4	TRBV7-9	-	TGTGCCAGCAGCTCCGGACGGGGAGAACTGTTTTTT	CASSSGRGELFF
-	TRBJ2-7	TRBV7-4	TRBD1	TGTGCCAGCAGGTCAACAGGGGACGAGCAGTACTTC	CASRSTGDEQYF
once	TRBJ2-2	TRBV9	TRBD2	TGTGCCAGCAGCGTAAATCCCAGCGGGGGGTCCCCCGCCGGGGAGCTGTTTTTT	CASSVNPSGGSPAGELFF
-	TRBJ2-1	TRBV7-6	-	TGTGCCAGCAGCTTAGCGGGACTCGATGAGCAGTTCTTC	CASSLAGLDEQFF
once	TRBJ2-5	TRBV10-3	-	TGTGCCATTTCCGGGACGGAAGAGACCCAGTACTTC	CAISGTEETQYF
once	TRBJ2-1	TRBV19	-	TGTGCCAGTACCCACGGGTCATCCTACAATGAGCAGTTCTTC	CASTHGSSYNEQFF
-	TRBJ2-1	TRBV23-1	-	TGCGCCAGCAGAGGGTCAGGGACCTCCTACAATGAGCAGTTCTTC	CASRGSGTSYNEQFF
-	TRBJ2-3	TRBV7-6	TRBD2	TGTGCCAGCAGCTTAGAGGGGGGCCTAGCGGGGGCCACAGATACGCAGTATTTT	CASSLEGGLAGATDTQYF
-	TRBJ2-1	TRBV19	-	TGTGCCAGTAGAAGGGGAAATGAGCAGTTCTTC	CASRRGNEQFF
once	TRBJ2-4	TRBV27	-	TGTGCCAGCAGTTTGGGAGGTAACGGCAAAAACATTCAGTACTTC	CASSLGGNGKNIQYF
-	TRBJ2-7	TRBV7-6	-	TGTGCCAGCAGCTTAGCTAAGTACTCCTACGAGCAGTACTTC	CASSLAKYSYEQYF
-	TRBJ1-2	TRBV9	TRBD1	TGTGCCAGCAGCTCAACAGGGGGGTTAAGCGGCTACACCTTC	CASSSTGGLSGYTF
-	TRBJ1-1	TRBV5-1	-	TGCGCCAGCAGCTTGGGGGACGCGAACACTGAAGCTTTCTTT	CASSLGDANTEAFF
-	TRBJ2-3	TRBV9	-	TGTGCCAGCAGCACCCCCCCTTCAGATACGCAGTATTTT	CASSTPPSDTQYF
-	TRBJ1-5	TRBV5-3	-	TGTGCCAGAAGCCTCAGGGATTATCAGCCCCAGCATTTT	CARSLRDYQPQHF
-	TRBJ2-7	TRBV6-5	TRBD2	TGTGCCAGCAGTGAATGGGCTAGCGGGTACGAGCAGTACTTC	CASSEWASGYEQYF
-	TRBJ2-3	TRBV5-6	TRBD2	TGTGCCAGCAGCTTGGTGCTAGCGGCGTACACAGATACGCAGTATTTT	CASSLVLAAYTDTQYF
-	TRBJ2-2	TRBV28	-	TGTGCCAGCAGTTCGGGGGTAGGCGGGGAGCTGTTTTTT	CASSSGVGGELFF
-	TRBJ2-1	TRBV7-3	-	TGTGCCAGCAGCCCAGGCAGCGGATCCTACAATGAGCAGTTCTTC	CASSPGSGSYNEQFF
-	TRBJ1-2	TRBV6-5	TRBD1	TGTGCCAGCAGTTACTCGGGGGACAGTAACTATGGCTACACCTTC	CASSYSGDSNYGYTF
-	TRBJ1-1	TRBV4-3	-	TGCGCCAGCAGCCAATTACAGGGAAACACTGAAGCTTTCTTT	CASSQLQGNTEAFF
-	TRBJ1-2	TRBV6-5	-	TGTGCCAGCATTTCAGGAGTGGAGGGCTACACCTTC	CASISGVEGYTF
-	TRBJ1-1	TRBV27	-	TGTGCCAGCATGGCTCTGACACGGCGTGAAGCTTTCTTT	CASMALTRREAFF
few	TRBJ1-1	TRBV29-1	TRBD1	TGCAGCGTCGAGGACAGGGCGAACACTGAAGCTTTCTTT	CSVEDRANTEAFF
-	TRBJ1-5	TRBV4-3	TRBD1	TGCGCCAGCAGCCAAGGCATTGGACAGGCGTCCAATCAGCCCCAGCATTTT	CASSQGIGQASNQPQHF
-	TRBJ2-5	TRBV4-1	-	TGCGCCAGCAGCCAAGCTGTGGGGGGCGAGACCCAGTACTTC	CASSQAVGGETQYF
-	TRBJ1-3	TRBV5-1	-	TGCGCCAGCAGCTTGGCGGGGGCAGGAAACACCATATATTTT	CASSLAGAGNTIYF
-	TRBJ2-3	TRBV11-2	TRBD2	TGTGCCAGCAGCCGGCTAGCGGTGGACACAGATACGCAGTATTTT	CASSRLAVDTDTQYF
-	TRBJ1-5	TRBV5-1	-	TGCGCCAGCAGCTTGGCAGGGAACAATCAGCCCCAGCATTTT	CASSLAGNNQPQHF
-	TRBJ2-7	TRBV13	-	TGTGCCAGCAGCTTACTTGACAGCTACTCCTACGAGCAGTACTTC	CASSLLDSYSYEQYF
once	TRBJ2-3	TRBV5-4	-	TGTGCCAGCAGCCCCACGACCCCCGGGGATACGCAGTATTTT	CASSPTTPGDTQYF
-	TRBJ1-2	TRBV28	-	TGTGCCAGCAGTTTAACCGTTTTAAGAAACTATGGCTACACCTTC	CASSLTVLRNYGYTF
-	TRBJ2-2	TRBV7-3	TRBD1	TGTGCCAGCAGCCCCGGACAGGGCTTCGGGGAGCTGTTTTTT	CASSPGQGFGELFF
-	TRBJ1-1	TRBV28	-	TGTGCCAGCATAGGGGACGCTGAAGCTTTCTTT	CASIGDAEAFF
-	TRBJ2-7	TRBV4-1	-	TGCGCCAGCAGCCAAGATCCCTCTCTCGAGCAGTACTTC	CASSQDPSLEQYF
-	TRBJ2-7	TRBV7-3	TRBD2	TGTGCCAGCAGCGTAATGGGCGGGGGTTCGTACGAGCAGTACTTC	CASSVMGGGSYEQYF
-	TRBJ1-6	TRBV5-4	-	TGTGCCACCGAGGACAGAGAAGTGGGGGTCTATAATTCACCCCTCCACTTT	CATEDREVGVYNSPLHF
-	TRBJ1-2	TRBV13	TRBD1	TGTGCCAGCAGCTTTGGGGACAGGGGGAACTATGGCTACACCTTC	CASSFGDRGNYGYTF
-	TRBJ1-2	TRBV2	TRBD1	TGTGCCAGCATCCCCGACGACAGGGGGGGTAACTATGGCTACACCTTC	CASIPDDRGGNYGYTF
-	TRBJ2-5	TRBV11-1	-	TGTGCCAGCAGCTTAGTCAGCCAAGAGACCCAGTACTTC	CASSLVSQETQYF
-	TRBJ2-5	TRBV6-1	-	TGTGCCAGCAGTGAAGGGGACAACCAAGAGACCCAGTACTTC	CASSEGDNQETQYF
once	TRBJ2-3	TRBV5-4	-	TGTGCCAGCAGCTTTGTAGCTCAGGAGGGAGATACGCAGTATTTT	CASSFVAQEGDTQYF
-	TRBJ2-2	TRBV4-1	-	TGCGCCAGCAGCGTAGGAGCCGGGGAGCTGTTTTTT	CASSVGAGELFF